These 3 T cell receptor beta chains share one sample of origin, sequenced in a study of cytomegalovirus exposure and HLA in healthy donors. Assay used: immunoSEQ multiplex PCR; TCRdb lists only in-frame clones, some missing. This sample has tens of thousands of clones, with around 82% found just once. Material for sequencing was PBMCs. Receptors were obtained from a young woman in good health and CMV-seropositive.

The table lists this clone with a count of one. As DNA, the CDR3 is TGTGCCAGCAGCCAGAGGGACAGCTACACCGGGGAGCTGTTTTTT. Its translation: CASSQRDSYTGELFF. The rearrangement uses TRBV7-9 and TRBJ2-2; TRBD1 matches at 7 bases. The CDR3 spans 15 residues. Germline-derived CDR1 and CDR2 are SEHNR and FQNEAQ (reference sequence). Trimming at V came to 5 bases and at J to 3 bases, leaving 6 bases not matched to a gene.

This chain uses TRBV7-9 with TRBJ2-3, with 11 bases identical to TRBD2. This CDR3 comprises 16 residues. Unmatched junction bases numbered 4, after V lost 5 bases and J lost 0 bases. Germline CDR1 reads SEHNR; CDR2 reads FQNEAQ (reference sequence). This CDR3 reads CASSPRLAGSTDTQYF. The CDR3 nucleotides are TGTGCCAGCAGCCCGAGACTAGCGGGGAGCACAGATACGCAGTATTTT.

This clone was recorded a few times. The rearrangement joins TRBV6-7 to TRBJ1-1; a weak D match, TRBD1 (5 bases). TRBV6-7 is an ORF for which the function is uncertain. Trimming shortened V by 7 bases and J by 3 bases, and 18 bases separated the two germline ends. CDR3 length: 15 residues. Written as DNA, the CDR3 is TGTGCCAGCACCCTCTTCCCCTCCAGGGACACTGAAGCTTTCTTT. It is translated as CASTLFPSRDTEAFF.